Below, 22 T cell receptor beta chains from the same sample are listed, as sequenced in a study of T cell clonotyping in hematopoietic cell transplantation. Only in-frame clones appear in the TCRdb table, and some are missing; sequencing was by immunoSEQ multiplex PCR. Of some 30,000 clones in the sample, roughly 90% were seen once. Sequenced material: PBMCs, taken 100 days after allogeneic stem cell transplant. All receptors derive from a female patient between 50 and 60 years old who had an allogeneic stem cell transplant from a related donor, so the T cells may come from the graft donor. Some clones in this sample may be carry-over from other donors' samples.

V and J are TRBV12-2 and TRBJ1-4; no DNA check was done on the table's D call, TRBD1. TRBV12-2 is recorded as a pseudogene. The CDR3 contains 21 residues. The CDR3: CASRFTMGDRRPFATNEKLFF. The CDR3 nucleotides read TGTGCAAGTCGCTTCACCATGGGGGACAGGCGACCCTTTGCAACTAATGAAAAACTGTTTTTT.

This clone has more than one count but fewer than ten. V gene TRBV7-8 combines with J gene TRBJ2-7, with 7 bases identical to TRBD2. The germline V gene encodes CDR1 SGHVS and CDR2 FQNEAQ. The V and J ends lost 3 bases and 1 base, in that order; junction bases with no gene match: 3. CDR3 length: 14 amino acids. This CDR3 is CASSFGLGSYEQYF. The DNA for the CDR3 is TGTGCCAGCAGCTTCGGACTAGGTTCCTACGAGCAGTACTTC.

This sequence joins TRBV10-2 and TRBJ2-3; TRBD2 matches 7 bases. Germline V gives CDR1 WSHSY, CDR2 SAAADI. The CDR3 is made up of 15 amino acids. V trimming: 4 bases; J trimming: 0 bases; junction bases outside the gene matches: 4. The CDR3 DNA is TGCGCCAGCAGTGTGAGCGGGGAAAGCACAGATACGCAGTATTTT. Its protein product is CASSVSGESTDTQYF.

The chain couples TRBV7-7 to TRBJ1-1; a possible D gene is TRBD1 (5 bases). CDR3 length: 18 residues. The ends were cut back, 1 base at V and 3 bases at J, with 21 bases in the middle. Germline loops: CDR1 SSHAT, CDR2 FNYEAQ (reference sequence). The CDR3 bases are TGTGCCAGCAGCTTAGTTCGCGGGGCGGGTCACGACGACACTGAAGCTTTCTTT. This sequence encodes CASSLVRGAGHDDTEAFF.

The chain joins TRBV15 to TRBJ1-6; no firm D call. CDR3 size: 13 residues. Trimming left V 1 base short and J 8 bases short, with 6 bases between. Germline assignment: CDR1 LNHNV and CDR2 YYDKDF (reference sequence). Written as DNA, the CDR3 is TGTGCCACCAGCAGAGGTACTTATTCACCCCTCCACTTT. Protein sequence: CATSRGTYSPLHF.

Here the CDR3 DNA reads TGTGCCAGCAGTTACTCCGGGACCCAGTACTTC. This sequence encodes CASSYSGTQYF. The chain employs TRBV6-5 and TRBJ2-5, with no clear D. The V gene lost 0 bases and the J gene lost 7 bases, with 3 bases spanning the gap. CDR3 length: 11 residues. Germline values: CDR1 MNHEY, CDR2 SVGAGI.

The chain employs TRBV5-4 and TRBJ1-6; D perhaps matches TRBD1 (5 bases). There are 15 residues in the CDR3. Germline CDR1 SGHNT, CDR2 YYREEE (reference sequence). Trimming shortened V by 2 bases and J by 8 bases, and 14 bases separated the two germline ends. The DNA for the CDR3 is TGTGCCAGCAGCTTTGTGGGGCGCCGGGATTCACCCCTCCACTTT. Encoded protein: CASSFVGRRDSPLHF.

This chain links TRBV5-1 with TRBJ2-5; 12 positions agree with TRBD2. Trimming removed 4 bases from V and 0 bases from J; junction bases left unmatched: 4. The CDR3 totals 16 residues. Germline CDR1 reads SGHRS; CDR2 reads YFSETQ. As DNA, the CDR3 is TGCGCCAGCAGCCTTAGGACTAGCGGGAACCAAGAGACCCAGTACTTC. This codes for CASSLRTSGNQETQYF.

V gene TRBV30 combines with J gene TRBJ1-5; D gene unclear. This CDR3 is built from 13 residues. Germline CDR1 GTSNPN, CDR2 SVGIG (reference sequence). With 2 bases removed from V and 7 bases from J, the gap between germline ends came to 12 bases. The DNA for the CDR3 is TGTGCCTGGAGTCGTGGAAAGCGACAGCCCCAGCATTTT. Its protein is CAWSRGKRQPQHF.

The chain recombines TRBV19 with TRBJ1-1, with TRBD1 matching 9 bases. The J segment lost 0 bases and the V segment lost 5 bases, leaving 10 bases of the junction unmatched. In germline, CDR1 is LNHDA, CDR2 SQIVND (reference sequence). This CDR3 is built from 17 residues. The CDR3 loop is CASSPEDRGEVNTEAFF. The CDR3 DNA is TGTGCCAGTAGTCCCGAGGACAGGGGCGAGGTGAACACTGAAGCTTTCTTT.

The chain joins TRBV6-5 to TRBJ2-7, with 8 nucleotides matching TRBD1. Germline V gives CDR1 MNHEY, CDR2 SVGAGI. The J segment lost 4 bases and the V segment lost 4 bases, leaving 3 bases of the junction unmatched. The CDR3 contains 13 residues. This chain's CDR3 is CASSLTGEYEQYF. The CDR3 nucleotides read TGTGCCAGCAGTTTGACAGGGGAATACGAGCAGTACTTC.

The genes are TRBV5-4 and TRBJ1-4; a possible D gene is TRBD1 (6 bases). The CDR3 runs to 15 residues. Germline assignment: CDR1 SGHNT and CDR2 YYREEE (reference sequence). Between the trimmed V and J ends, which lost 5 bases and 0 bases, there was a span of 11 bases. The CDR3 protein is CASSPGGTTNEKLFF. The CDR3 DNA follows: TGTGCCAGCAGTCCCGGGGGCACAACTAATGAAAAACTGTTTTTT.

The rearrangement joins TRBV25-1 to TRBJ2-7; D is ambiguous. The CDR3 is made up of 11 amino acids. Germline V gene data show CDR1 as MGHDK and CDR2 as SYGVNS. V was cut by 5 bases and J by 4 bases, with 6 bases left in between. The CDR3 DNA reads TGTGCCAGCAGTTCGGTTTACGAGCAGTACTTC. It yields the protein CASSSVYEQYF.

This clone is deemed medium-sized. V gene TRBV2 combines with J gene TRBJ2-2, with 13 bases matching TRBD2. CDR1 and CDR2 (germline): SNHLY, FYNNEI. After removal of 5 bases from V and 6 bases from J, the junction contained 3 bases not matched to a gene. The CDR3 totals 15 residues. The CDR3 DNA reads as TGTGCCAGCAGTCTACTAGCGGGAGGGCCCGGGGAGCTGTTTTTT. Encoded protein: CASSLLAGGPGELFF.

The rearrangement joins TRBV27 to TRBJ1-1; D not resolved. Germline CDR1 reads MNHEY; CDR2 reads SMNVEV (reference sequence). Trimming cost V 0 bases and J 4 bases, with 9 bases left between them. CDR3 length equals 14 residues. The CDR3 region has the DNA TGTGCCAGCAGTTTATCGAGAAGGGCCACTGAAGCTTTCTTT. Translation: CASSLSRRATEAFF.

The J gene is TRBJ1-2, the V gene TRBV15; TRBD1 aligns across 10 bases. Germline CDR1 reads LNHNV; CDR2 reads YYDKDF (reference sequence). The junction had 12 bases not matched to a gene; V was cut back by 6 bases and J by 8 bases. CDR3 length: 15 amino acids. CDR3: CATRSARTGGTGYTF. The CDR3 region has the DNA TGTGCCACCAGGAGTGCCCGGACAGGGGGAACGGGCTACACCTTC.

This CDR3 is CSVGVGTASSYNEQFF. CDR3 coding DNA: TGCAGCGTTGGGGTGGGGACCGCCAGCTCCTACAATGAGCAGTTCTTC. This rearrangement joins TRBV29-1 to TRBJ2-1; the D gene could be TRBD1 or TRBD2 (5 bases each). The CDR3 runs to 16 residues. Per the germline V gene, CDR1 is SQVTM and CDR2 is ANQGSEA. V was clipped by 4 bases and J by 0 bases, with 16 bases between them.

This CDR3 reads CASSLGGLGQTYNSPLHF. The DNA for the CDR3 is TGCGCCAGCAGCTTGGGAGGGTTGGGGCAGACCTATAATTCACCCCTCCACTTT. The V gene is TRBV5-1, the J gene TRBJ1-6; D is possibly TRBD1 (5 bases). The CDR3 sequence is 18 residues long. Trimming removed 0 bases from V and 2 bases from J, with 15 bases in between. Germline loops: CDR1 SGHRS, CDR2 YFSETQ.

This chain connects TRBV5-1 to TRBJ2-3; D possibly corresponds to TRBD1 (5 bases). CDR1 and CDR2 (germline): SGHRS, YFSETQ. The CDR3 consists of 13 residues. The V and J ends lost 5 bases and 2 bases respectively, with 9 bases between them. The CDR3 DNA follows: TGCGCCAGCAGTAAGGGGTTCACAGATACGCAGTATTTT. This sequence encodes CASSKGFTDTQYF. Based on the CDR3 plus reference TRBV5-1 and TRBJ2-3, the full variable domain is KAGVTQTPRYLIKTRGQQVTLSCSPISGHRSVSWYQQTPGQGLQFLFEYFSETQRNKGNFPGRFSGRQFSNSRSEMNVSTLELGDSALYLCASSKGFTDTQYFGPGTRLTVL.

The CDR3 loop reads CASSRAPGQQETQYF. DNA for the CDR3: TGTGCCAGCAGCCGGGCCCCGGGACAGCAAGAGACCCAGTACTTC. This rearrangement joins TRBV7-9 to TRBJ2-5; 7 nucleotides line up with TRBD1. J lost 2 bases, V lost 5 bases, and 8 bases had no gene match. The CDR3 length is 15 residues. Germline CDR1 is SEHNR and CDR2 is FQNEAQ (reference sequence).

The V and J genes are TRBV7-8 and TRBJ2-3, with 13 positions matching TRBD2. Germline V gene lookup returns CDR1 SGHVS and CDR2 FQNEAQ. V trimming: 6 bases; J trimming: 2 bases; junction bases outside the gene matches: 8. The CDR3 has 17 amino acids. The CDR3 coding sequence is TGTGCCAGCAGTTCCTGGACTAGCGGGGGTATCACAGATACGCAGTATTTT. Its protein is CASSSWTSGGITDTQYF.

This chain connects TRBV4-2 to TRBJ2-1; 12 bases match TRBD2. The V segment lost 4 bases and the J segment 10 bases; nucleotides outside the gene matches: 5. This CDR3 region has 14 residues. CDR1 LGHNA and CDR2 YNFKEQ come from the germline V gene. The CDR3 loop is CASSPSGGAREQFF. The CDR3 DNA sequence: TGTGCCAGCAGCCCTAGCGGGGGGGCAAGAGAGCAGTTCTTC.